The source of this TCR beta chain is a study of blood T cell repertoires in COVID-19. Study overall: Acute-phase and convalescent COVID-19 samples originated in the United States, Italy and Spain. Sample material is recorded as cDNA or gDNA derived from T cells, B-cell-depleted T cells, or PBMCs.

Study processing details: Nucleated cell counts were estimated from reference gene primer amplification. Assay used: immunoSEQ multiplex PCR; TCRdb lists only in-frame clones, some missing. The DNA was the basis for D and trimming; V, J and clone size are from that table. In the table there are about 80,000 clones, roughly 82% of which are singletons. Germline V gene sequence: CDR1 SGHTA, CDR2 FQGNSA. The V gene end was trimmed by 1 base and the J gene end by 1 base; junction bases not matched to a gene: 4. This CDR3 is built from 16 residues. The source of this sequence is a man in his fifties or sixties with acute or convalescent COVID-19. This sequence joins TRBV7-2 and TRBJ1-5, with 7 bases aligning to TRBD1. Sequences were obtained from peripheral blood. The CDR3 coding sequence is TGTGCCAGCAGCTTAGATGGAGGGGGCAGCAATCAGCCCCAGCATTTT. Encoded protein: CASSLDGGGSNQPQHF.